The entry that follows covers one TCR beta chain sequence. CDR1 DFQATT and CDR2 SNEGSKA come from the germline V gene (reference sequence). This CDR3 has 12 residues. V shed 1 base and J shed 6 bases, with 10 bases lying between them. TCRdb processed the 5' RACE reads anew with MiXCR; each CDR3 protein has one entry. The sample lists tens of thousands of distinct CDR3 sequences; under 20% were seen once. The data were taken from a study of neurological immune-mediated disorders. Input material: PBMCs. The clonotype comes from a woman in her thirties or forties in good health. The J gene is TRBJ2-7, the V gene TRBV20-1; perhaps D is TRBD1 or TRBD2 (6 bases each). This CDR3 is CSARAPGAEQYF. In nucleotides, the CDR3 is TGCAGTGCTAGAGCCCCGGGGGCCGAGCAGTACTTC.